The 17 T cell receptor beta chains given below trace back to one sample, sequenced in a study of radiation and T cells in renal cell carcinoma. Libraries were prepared by immunoSEQ multiplex PCR; TCRdb keeps only in-frame clonotypes and omits some of them. The sample includes around 60,000 clones, around 78% of them seen just once. Time point of the sample: blood 2 weeks post-SBRT. The treatment was: 15 Gy SBRT to primary tumor, nephrectomy 4 weeks later. The specimen was blood, collected from a patient whose treatment included radiotherapy and nephrectomy. The receptors derive from a man aged 60 to 69 with renal cell carcinoma.

V usage is TRBV7-9 and J usage is TRBJ2-7; 10 bases line up with TRBD1. V was pared by 4 bases and J by 6 bases, with 6 bases of the junction left unmatched. Germline values: CDR1 SEHNR, CDR2 FQNEAQ (reference sequence). CDR3 length equals 14 residues. In nucleotides, the CDR3 is TGTGCCAGCAGCTCCAGGGACAGGGGACCCGAGCAGTACGTC. Its protein is CASSSRDRGPEQYV.

The CDR3 sequence: CASSYAEGQPQHF. The CDR3 DNA follows: TGTGCCAGCAGTTACGCCGAGGGTCAGCCCCAGCATTTT. V and J are TRBV6-5 and TRBJ1-5; D call uncertain. The germline V gene has CDR1 MNHEY and CDR2 SVGAGI. This CDR3 has 13 residues. Trimming removed 2 bases at V and 6 bases at J, with 8 bases between.

The chain is built from TRBV19 and TRBJ2-3, with D unclear. The CDR3 contains 13 residues. V gave up 3 bases and J gave up 5 bases, with 9 bases separating them. Germline CDR1 is LNHDA and CDR2 is SQIVND (reference sequence). The CDR3 sequence: CASSIFSEDTQYF. In DNA form, the CDR3 reads TGTGCCAGTAGTATTTTCTCCGAAGATACGCAGTATTTT.

The genes are TRBV4-2 and TRBJ1-2; 8 nucleotides agree with TRBD1. The CDR3 is made up of 17 amino acids. J was trimmed by 5 bases and V by 2 bases; bases with no gene match: 13. The V gene's germline CDR1 is LGHNA and CDR2 YNFKEQ. The CDR3 spells CASSQSLVGGQGYGYTF. The CDR3, as DNA: TGTGCCAGCAGCCAATCTCTAGTTGGAGGACAGGGTTATGGCTACACCTTC.

V usage is TRBV19 and J usage is TRBJ2-3; D uncertain. CDR1 and CDR2 from the germline V gene are LNHDA and SQIVND (reference sequence). The CDR3 is 15 residues long. V lost 3 bases to trimming and J lost 0 bases, with 10 bases between them. The CDR3 DNA follows: TGTGCCAGTAGTATTCAGTCAGCTAGCACAGATACGCAGTATTTT. Amino acids: CASSIQSASTDTQYF.

The rearrangement uses TRBV29-1 and TRBJ1-1; TRBD1 is a possible D gene (5 bases). Trimming stripped 6 bases from V and 5 bases from J, with 16 bases between. This CDR3 has 13 amino acids. The germline CDR1 and CDR2 sequences are SQVTM and ANQGSEA. The CDR3 DNA is TGCAGCGTCCGCCTCGGGGGAGGGACTGAAGCTTTCTTT. Translating gives CSVRLGGGTEAFF.

This clone was counted only a few times. This chain uses TRBV7-7 with TRBJ2-2; 8 bases fit TRBD2. The V gene end was trimmed by 2 bases and the J gene end by 2 bases; junction bases not matched to a gene: 7. In germline, CDR1 is SSHAT, CDR2 FNYEAQ (reference sequence). This CDR3 comprises 17 residues. CDR3 nucleotides: TGTGCCAGCAGCTTATACTTACTAGCGGAAAACACCGGGGAGCTGTTTTTT. Translated: CASSLYLLAENTGELFF.

The chain combines TRBV5-1 with TRBJ2-1; D not resolved. CDR1 is SGHRS, CDR2 YFSETQ, per germline. There are 14 residues in the CDR3. The V and J ends lost 3 bases and 5 bases respectively, with 12 bases between them. Written as DNA, the CDR3 is TGCGCCAGCAGCTCGGTATCGCTACACAATGAGCAGTTCTTC. Amino acid sequence: CASSSVSLHNEQFF.

This chain links TRBV7-2 with TRBJ1-1, with TRBD1 as a possible D gene (5 bases). Germline lookup yields CDR1 SGHTA and CDR2 FQGNSA. The CDR3 totals 15 residues. V was trimmed by 8 bases and J by 1 base, leaving 17 bases between them. Here the CDR3 reads CASSIRQGPNTEAFF. The CDR3 DNA follows: TGTGCCAGCTCAATAAGGCAGGGCCCGAACACTGAAGCTTTCTTT.

CDR3 amino acids: CASSVAPASTDTQYF. CDR3 coding DNA: TGTGCCAGCAGCGTAGCTCCGGCTAGCACAGATACGCAGTATTTT. The chain is built from TRBV9 and TRBJ2-3; D not resolved. Between the trimmed V and J ends, which lost 0 bases and 0 bases, there was a span of 8 bases. The CDR3 has 15 amino acids. Germline CDR1 SGDLS, CDR2 YYNGEE.

This clone was observed a few times. The V and J genes are TRBV29-1 and TRBJ2-3, with 9 bases aligning to TRBD2. Germline CDR1 is SQVTM and CDR2 is ANQGSEA. The CDR3 is 15 amino acids. V lost 6 bases, J lost 0 bases, and 7 bases stayed unmatched. The CDR3 nucleotides read TGCAGCGTCGCTTCTAGCGGGGCAAGCACAGATACGCAGTATTTT. Amino acid sequence: CSVASSGASTDTQYF.

This chain joins TRBV6-6 and TRBJ1-5; no clear D gene. This CDR3 comprises 16 residues. The ends were cut back, 5 bases at V and 0 bases at J, with 14 bases in the middle. CDR1 is MNHNY, CDR2 SVGAGI, per germline (reference sequence). The chain's CDR3 is CASSPHRDYSNQPQHF. The CDR3 nucleotides are TGTGCCAGCAGTCCACATAGGGATTATAGCAATCAGCCCCAGCATTTT.

The chain joins TRBV21-1 to TRBJ2-1; the D call in the table, TRBD1, was not verified against the DNA. TRBV21-1 is marked as a pseudogene. There are 20 residues in the CDR3. The CDR3 here is CASSKGDMVRTKSSYNEQFF. The CDR3 bases are TGTGCCAGCAGCAAAGGGGACATGGTCCGAACCAAAAGCTCCTACAATGAGCAGTTCTTC.

This sequence joins TRBV9 and TRBJ1-3; D perhaps matches TRBD1 (5 bases). Per the germline V gene, CDR1 is SGDLS and CDR2 is YYNGEE. There are 15 residues in the CDR3. Between the trimmed V and J ends, which lost 3 bases and 0 bases, there was a span of 10 bases. The CDR3: CASSGGTFSGNTIYF. The CDR3 DNA follows: TGTGCCAGCAGCGGAGGGACGTTCTCTGGAAACACCATATATTTT.

This clone came up a few times. The V and J genes are TRBV11-3 and TRBJ1-2, with 11 bases aligning to TRBD1. V shed 4 bases and J 7 bases; nucleotides not matched to a gene: 2. The CDR3 is 13 amino acids. The germline V gene has CDR1 SGHNT and CDR2 YENEEA. This CDR3 reads CASSSGTGGGYTF. The CDR3 bases are TGTGCCAGCAGCTCCGGGACAGGGGGTGGCTACACCTTC.

The chain joins TRBV19 to TRBJ1-1; D remains ambiguous. The CDR3 is 15 amino acids. V lost 4 bases and J 2 bases, leaving 14 bases between the germline ends. CDR1 is LNHDA and CDR2 is SQIVND in the germline V gene (reference sequence). This CDR3 is CASSTTGYRNTEAFF. The CDR3 region has the DNA TGTGCCAGTAGTACGACCGGGTACAGAAACACTGAAGCTTTCTTT.

This clone was recorded a few times. The V call is TRBV19, the J call TRBJ1-4; perhaps TRBD1 as D (6 bases). The CDR3 loop spans 13 amino acids. Trimming left V 4 bases short and J 7 bases short, with 10 bases between. Germline V CDR1 and CDR2: LNHDA, SQIVND (reference sequence). CDR3 loop: CASSRQGSEKLFF. In DNA, the CDR3 is TGTGCCAGTAGTAGGCAGGGGAGTGAAAAACTGTTTTTT.